A selection of T cell receptor beta chains follows, all from one sample in a study of PD-L1 blockade in urothelial cancer. TCRdb's table, derived via immunoSEQ multiplex PCR, lists solely in-frame clones and lacks some. The sample lists 50,000 to 65,000 clones; roughly 84% were seen once. This specimen was PBMCs, taken around atezolizumab (anti-PD-L1) treatment. The receptors shown here come from a man aged 35 to 55 with urothelial cancer. The CDR3 runs from the conserved cysteine through the conserved F or W. Fields, in order: CDR3 length, V gene, J gene, clone size, D gene, CDR3 protein, CDR3 DNA. D genes are given only for firm matches. Only some rows state a clone size, as once, few, many or a class for expanded clones.

14	TRBV5-6	TRBJ2-1	NA	TRBD2	CASSYSGRINEQFF	TGTGCCAGCAGCTATAGCGGGAGAATCAATGAGCAGTTCTTC
14	TRBV6-5	TRBJ2-4	NA	NA	CASRPILAKNIQYF	TGTGCCAGCAGGCCTATCCTAGCCAAAAACATTCAGTACTTC
14	TRBV14	TRBJ2-2	NA	NA	CASSPFVNTGELFF	TGTGCCAGCAGCCCGTTTGTGAACACCGGGGAGCTGTTTTTT
12	TRBV28	TRBJ1-4	few	NA	CASSWTPEKLFF	TGTGCCAGCAGCTGGACACCCGAAAAACTGTTTTTT
17	TRBV18	TRBJ1-1	NA	TRBD1	CASSYSNRGRPNTEAFF	TGTGCCAGCTCGTACAGCAACAGGGGGCGCCCGAACACTGAAGCTTTCTTT
16	TRBV5-1	TRBJ2-2	NA	TRBD2	CASWSGLAGGNGELFF	TGCGCCAGCTGGTCCGGACTAGCGGGAGGTAACGGGGAGCTGTTTTTT
10	TRBV20-1	TRBJ2-7	NA	NA	CSATEHGQYF	TGCAGTGCTACCGAGCACGGGCAGTACTTC
14	TRBV7-2	TRBJ2-2	NA	NA	CASSLGLAAGELFF	TGTGCCAGCAGCTTAGGCTTAGCGGCCGGGGAGCTGTTTTTT
15	TRBV27	TRBJ2-1	NA	NA	CASSLSPRGYNEQFF	TGTGCCAGCAGTTTATCACCCCGAGGGTACAATGAGCAGTTCTTC
15	TRBV2	TRBJ2-1	NA	TRBD2	CASGGTSGLQGEQFF	TGTGCCAGCGGCGGGACTAGCGGACTACAGGGTGAGCAGTTCTTC
15	TRBV12-5	TRBJ2-1	NA	TRBD2	CASGGGSSGKIEQFF	TGTGCTAGTGGCGGGGGGTCTAGCGGGAAGATTGAGCAGTTCTTC
15	TRBV27	TRBJ2-7	medium-sized	TRBD1	CASGTGGVGSYEQYF	TGTGCCAGCGGGACAGGGGGGGTAGGATCCTACGAGCAGTACTTC
14	TRBV6-1	TRBJ2-7	NA	TRBD1	CASSEGQGLFEQYF	TGTGCCAGCAGTGAAGGACAGGGCCTTTTCGAGCAGTACTTC
16	TRBV28	TRBJ1-5	few	NA	CASSPPPGNSNQPQHF	TGTGCCAGCAGTCCTCCCCCAGGGAATAGCAATCAGCCCCAGCATTTT
13	TRBV9	TRBJ2-3	NA	TRBD2	CASSVDGLGTQYF	TGTGCCAGCAGCGTGGACGGACTAGGTACGCAGTATTTT
13	TRBV6-1	TRBJ1-2	once	NA	CASSSSANYGYTF	TGTGCCAGCAGTTCTTCAGCTAACTATGGCTACACCTTC
16	TRBV6-1	TRBJ1-1	NA	TRBD1	CASSEGQGARNTEAFF	TGTGCCAGCAGTGAGGGGCAGGGGGCGCGCAACACTGAAGCTTTCTTT
16	TRBV7-2	TRBJ2-7	NA	TRBD2	CASSSSTSGSVYEQYF	TGTGCCAGCAGCTCCTCGACTAGCGGGAGTGTCTACGAGCAGTACTTC
14	TRBV5-1	TRBJ1-2	NA	NA	CASSLDPRGDGYTF	TGCGCCAGCAGCTTGGACCCCCGGGGGGATGGCTACACCTTC
14	TRBV6-6	TRBJ2-7	NA	NA	CASSYRLGLEEQYF	TGTGCCAGCAGTTACAGACTAGGACTCGAAGAGCAGTACTTC
14	TRBV7-8	TRBJ2-5	NA	TRBD2	CASSLRGGWKTQYF	TGTGCCAGCAGCTTAAGGGGAGGGTGGAAGACCCAGTACTTC
13	TRBV28	TRBJ2-3	NA	NA	CASSLPSSPTQYF	TGTGCCAGCAGTTTGCCGTCTAGTCCTACGCAGTATTTT
12	TRBV19	TRBJ1-1	NA	NA	CASTGSNTEAFF	TGTGCCAGTACAGGCAGTAACACTGAAGCTTTCTTT
15	TRBV7-9	TRBJ1-2	NA	NA	CASSASITSGGGYTF	TGTGCCAGCAGCGCTTCAATCACTAGCGGGGGTGGCTACACCTTC
12	TRBV6-6	TRBJ2-7	NA	NA	CASRQGGYEQYF	TGTGCCAGCAGGCAGGGGGGATACGAGCAGTACTTC
15	TRBV19	TRBJ1-1	few	NA	CASAGGQRAGTQAFF	TGTGCCAGTGCCGGAGGGCAGAGGGCGGGCACTCAAGCTTTCTTT
15	TRBV6-5	TRBJ2-7	NA	NA	CASSHLTEGRHEQYF	TGTGCCAGCAGCCATCTCACCGAGGGTCGACACGAGCAGTACTTC
15	TRBV5-6	TRBJ1-3	NA	TRBD1	CASSLGDRVRNTIYF	TGTGCCAGCAGCTTGGGGGACAGGGTCAGAAACACCATATATTTT
15	TRBV5-1	TRBJ2-1	NA	TRBD2	CASSFTSGPYNEQFF	TGCGCCAGCAGCTTTACTAGCGGACCATACAATGAGCAGTTCTTC
14	TRBV5-4	TRBJ1-4	NA	NA	CASSRGPPPEKLFF	TGTGCCAGCAGTAGGGGCCCTCCGCCTGAAAAACTGTTTTTT
16	TRBV5-6	TRBJ1-5	few	TRBD1	CASSSIYDRAGQPQHF	TGTGCCAGCAGCTCGATTTATGACAGGGCGGGACAGCCCCAGCATTTT
19	TRBV18	TRBJ2-1	NA	TRBD1	CASSPSASMRTGSYNEQFF	TGTGCCAGCTCACCCTCGGCATCCATGAGGACAGGGTCCTACAATGAGCAGTTCTTC
14	TRBV19	TRBJ2-1	few	NA	CASSISTGYNEQFF	TGTGCCAGTAGTATCTCCACAGGTTACAATGAGCAGTTCTTC
20	TRBV4-1	TRBJ1-4	once	TRBD1	CASRRQGAQRGRTTNEKLFF	TGCGCCAGCAGGAGACAGGGGGCGCAAAGGGGGCGGACAACTAATGAAAAACTGTTTTTT
14	TRBV18	TRBJ2-7	NA	TRBD2	CASSPASGAYEQYF	TGTGCCAGCTCACCCGCTAGCGGGGCCTACGAGCAGTACTTC
15	TRBV6-5	TRBJ1-5	NA	TRBD1	CASRTGSRGNQPQHF	TGTGCCAGCCGGACAGGATCTAGGGGCAATCAGCCCCAGCATTTT
15	TRBV6-5	TRBJ2-5	NA	TRBD2	CASRTSGRAQETQYF	TGTGCCAGCAGAACTAGCGGGAGGGCCCAGGAGACCCAGTACTTC
13	TRBV7-9	TRBJ2-7	NA	NA	CASSLGHAGEQYF	TGTGCCAGCAGCTTAGGACACGCCGGAGAGCAGTACTTC
13	TRBV25-1	TRBJ2-7	NA	TRBD1	CASSGTGFYEQYF	TGTGCCAGCAGTGGGACAGGGTTCTACGAGCAGTACTTC
13	TRBV29-1	TRBJ1-2	once	NA	CSVAGTLNYGYTF	TGCAGCGTCGCCGGGACACTCAACTATGGCTACACCTTC
15	TRBV10-3	TRBJ2-1	NA	TRBD2	CAIGLGLVGEGVQFF	TGTGCCATCGGTCTGGGACTAGTCGGAGAAGGCGTGCAGTTCTTC
16	TRBV19	TRBJ2-7	NA	TRBD2	CASSVGGRLVTYEQYF	TGTGCCAGTAGCGTGGGAGGGAGACTAGTGACCTACGAGCAGTACTTC
15	TRBV11-2	TRBJ2-5	NA	TRBD1	CASSLGGRGQGWPYF	TGTGCCAGCAGCTTAGGAGGGCGCGGACAGGGTTGGCCTTACTTC
15	TRBV28	TRBJ2-3	NA	NA	CASSFEGAGKYTQYF	TGTGCCAGCAGTTTCGAAGGGGCGGGGAAGTATACGCAGTATTTT
16	TRBV9	TRBJ2-3	NA	TRBD2	CASSVLAGGSADTQYF	TGTGCCAGCAGCGTCCTAGCGGGAGGGTCGGCAGATACGCAGTATTTT
16	TRBV28	TRBJ2-7	few	TRBD1	CASSLPDRGLPYEQYF	TGTGCCAGCAGTTTACCCGACAGGGGTCTTCCCTACGAGCAGTACTTC
15	TRBV12-5	TRBJ2-1	NA	NA	CASGFTTGRADEQFF	TGTGCTAGTGGTTTCACAACCGGGAGAGCGGATGAGCAGTTCTTC
14	TRBV30	TRBJ2-1	NA	NA	CAWNAGGGHNEQFF	TGTGCCTGGAATGCGGGCGGGGGCCACAATGAGCAGTTCTTC
15	TRBV9	TRBJ2-1	few	TRBD2	CASSVGAGDYNEQFF	TGTGCCAGCAGCGTAGGCGCGGGAGATTACAATGAGCAGTTCTTC
12	TRBV29-1	TRBJ2-7	NA	NA	CSVVQGSYEQYF	TGCAGCGTTGTTCAGGGCTCCTACGAGCAGTACTTC
15	TRBV5-6	TRBJ1-6	NA	NA	CASSLAAISGSPLHF	TGTGCCAGCAGCTTGGCCGCCATCAGCGGTTCACCCCTCCACTTT
15	TRBV28	TRBJ2-7	NA	TRBD1	CASSLPQGATYEQYF	TGTGCCAGCAGTTTACCGCAGGGGGCGACCTACGAGCAGTACTTC
13	TRBV28	TRBJ1-1	NA	TRBD1	CASTGTANTEAFF	TGTGCCAGCACCGGGACAGCTAACACTGAAGCTTTCTTT
19	TRBV27	TRBJ2-7	NA	TRBD1	CASLPSRLPRDRSPHEQYF	TGTGCCAGCCTCCCCTCTAGATTACCCCGGGACAGGAGCCCCCACGAGCAGTACTTC
13	TRBV11-2	TRBJ2-5	NA	NA	CASSADMIETQYF	TGTGCCAGCAGCGCAGACATGATCGAGACCCAGTACTTC
16	TRBV9	TRBJ2-1	NA	TRBD2	CASSVAAGARLYEQFF	TGTGCCAGCAGCGTAGCGGCGGGAGCCAGGTTGTATGAGCAGTTCTTC
13	TRBV28	TRBJ1-2	once	TRBD1	CASRGQGNYGYTF	TGTGCCAGCAGGGGACAGGGTAACTATGGCTACACCTTC